This T cell receptor beta chain was sequenced during a study of shared clonotypes between healthy human individuals. Overall study: Two female and three male donors aged 18 to 49 were enrolled. Each donor's CD8 memory used one plate, CD8 naive two, each CD4 subset three.

Every subset had its genomic DNA shared out evenly among several immunoSEQ plates. Assay used: immunoSEQ multiplex PCR; TCRdb lists only in-frame clones, some missing. This table has hundreds of thousands of clones, about 95% appearing once. CDR3 length: 17 amino acids. Germline assignment: CDR1 LNHNV and CDR2 YYDKDF (reference sequence). Trimming took 2 bases from V and 4 from J; bases not matched to a gene: 11. The sequencing sample was made of naive CD4+ T cells sorted from blood. The sample's subset: CD45RA+ positively selected. V and J are TRBV15 and TRBJ1-2, with 9 bases that match TRBD1. The source of this sequence is a woman between 25 and 40 years old in good health. The DNA of the CDR3 is TGTGCCACCAGCAGAACCGGGGGGACAGGGTTAGGCTATGGCTACACCTTC. It codes for CATSRTGGTGLGYGYTF.